The clone carrying this TCR beta chain has more than one count but fewer than ten. Its antigen is unidentified. The data were taken from a study of cytomegalovirus exposure and HLA in healthy donors. The CDR3 sequence is 15 residues long. The V segment lost 4 bases and the J segment 10 bases; nucleotides outside the gene matches: 10. Germline V CDR1 and CDR2: SGDLS, YYNGEE. Primers included in the PCR were 60 Vbeta and 13 Jbeta primers. TCRdb's copy holds only in-frame clones and misses some; the assay was immunoSEQ multiplex PCR. The repertoire holds 130,000 or so clones, over 65% seen once, with approximately 1.4% in the top ten. Study-level findings and limits: Sequencing probably produced one cluster of sequence variants that were highly shared. Most TCR sequences were rare, but some public TCRs occurred in many donors. In a later analysis, across HLA loci, associated TCR counts were highest for DRB1, lowest for HLA-C.

The chain employs TRBV9 and TRBJ2-1, with 11 bases matching TRBD2. The sample taken for sequencing was PBMCs. The receptor's source is a man aged 35 to 55 in good health and CMV-seronegative. CDR3 region: CASSSQTSGTREQFF. The CDR3 bases are TGTGCCAGCAGCTCCCAGACTAGCGGGACGCGAGAGCAGTTCTTC.